The source of this T cell receptor beta chain is a study of B cell selection in AIRE deficiency. The study, taken as a whole, reports: CDR3s were shorter in shared Treg sequences, reflecting few non-templated nucleotide insertions. Of about 3,900 shared Treg TCRbeta sequences, 31.6% were healthy-donor-only and 9.3% patient-only.

Regulatory T cells were sorted as CD4+CD25hiCD127low/negative. Controls came from healthy donors unrelated to patients. About this clone: Its specificity is not known.

Profiled with immunoSEQ multiplex PCR; TCRdb holds only in-frame clones, not every one. The profile covers approximately 24,000 clones, with about 92% appearing a single time and about 1.1% taken by the ten largest. The CDR3 has 12 residues. Germline V gives CDR1 SGHKS, CDR2 YYEKEE (reference sequence). The V end was cut by 0 bases, the J end by 2 bases, with 3 bases between. The genes are TRBV5-5 and TRBJ2-7; D remains unclear. Sequencing input: CD4+CD25+ Tregs sorted from PBMCs. The TCR sequence derives from a human donor in good health. The CDR3 is CASSLAPYEQYF. The CDR3 nucleotides are TGTGCCAGCAGCTTGGCCCCCTACGAGCAGTACTTC.